One and the same sample provided the 29 T cell receptor beta chains below, sequenced in a study of cytomegalovirus exposure and HLA in healthy donors. Using immunoSEQ multiplex PCR, the repertoire was profiled, and TCRdb retains in-frame clones only, with some absent. There are 95,000 to 150,000 clones in the sample; around 96% occur only once, and 1.7% lies in the top ten. The specimen sequenced was PBMCs. The receptors stem from a man aged 18 to 29 in good health and CMV-seronegative.

The chain has TRBV6-5 and TRBJ2-7; the D gene is possibly TRBD1 (6 bases). Germline V CDR1 and CDR2: MNHEY, SVGAGI. This CDR3 region has 14 residues. The V end lost 2 bases, the J end lost 2 bases, and 10 bases lay between the germline ends. The CDR3 bases are TGTGCCAGCAGTTACGCCAGGGGCCCCTACGAGCAGTACTTC. Translation: CASSYARGPYEQYF.

The gene calls are TRBV5-1 and TRBJ2-3, with TRBD1 identical over 8 bases. Germline V gene lookup returns CDR1 SGHRS and CDR2 YFSETQ. The CDR3 extends over 14 amino acids. J was trimmed by 3 bases and V by 4 bases; bases with no gene match: 4. This chain's CDR3 is CASSPRQGTDTQYF. The CDR3 region has the DNA TGCGCCAGCAGCCCGCGACAGGGGACAGATACGCAGTATTTT.

This clone was found once. The CDR3 reads CSVLGGLGSYNEQFF. The CDR3 nucleotides are TGCAGCGTACTGGGGGGTCTGGGCTCCTACAATGAGCAGTTCTTC. The V call is TRBV29-1, the J call TRBJ2-1, with D maybe TRBD2 (6 bases). This CDR3 comprises 15 residues. CDR1 and CDR2 from the germline V gene are SQVTM and ANQGSEA. V was shortened by 6 bases and J by 0 bases, with 15 bases between the two germline ends.

This chain's CDR3 is CASSSPWAGGRNEQFF. CDR3 bases: TGTGCCAGCAGTTCCCCTTGGGCGGGAGGTCGAAATGAGCAGTTCTTC. The chain combines TRBV28 with TRBJ2-1; 8 bases map to TRBD2. The V gene end was trimmed by 4 bases and the J gene end by 7 bases; junction bases not matched to a gene: 12. The length of the CDR3 is 16 residues. Germline assignment: CDR1 MDHEN and CDR2 SYDVKM.

V gene TRBV27 combines with J gene TRBJ1-4; TRBD1 matches at 8 bases. The CDR3 runs to 14 residues. Germline V CDR1 and CDR2: MNHEY, SMNVEV (reference sequence). Trimming took 2 bases from V and 7 from J; bases not matched to a gene: 3. The CDR3 DNA sequence: TGTGCCAGCAGTTTAGCAGGGGGCGGTGAAAAACTGTTTTTT. Amino acid sequence: CASSLAGGGEKLFF.

This chain uses TRBV29-1 with TRBJ2-7; 11 positions match TRBD1. The CDR3 length is 13 residues. CDR1 is SQVTM, CDR2 ANQGSEA, per germline. V trimming: 6 bases; J trimming: 6 bases; junction bases outside the gene matches: 7. The CDR3 sequence is CSVASGTGGEQYF. CDR3 in DNA: TGCAGCGTCGCATCCGGGACAGGGGGCGAGCAGTACTTC.

The rearrangement uses TRBV7-9 and TRBJ1-1; a possible D gene is TRBD1 (6 bases). The germline V gene encodes CDR1 SEHNR and CDR2 FQNEAQ (reference sequence). Trimming shortened V by 5 bases and J by 0 bases, and 10 bases separated the two germline ends. The CDR3 length is 14 residues. The CDR3 sequence is CASSPGDMNTEAFF. The CDR3 region has the DNA TGTGCCAGCAGCCCAGGGGACATGAACACTGAAGCTTTCTTT.

V usage is TRBV28 and J usage is TRBJ2-5; possible D gene TRBD1, 5 bases. The V and J ends lost 3 bases and 3 bases respectively, with 8 bases between them. Per the germline V gene, CDR1 is MDHEN and CDR2 is SYDVKM. CDR3 length: 13 amino acids. The CDR3 reads CASSFVTEETQYF. For the CDR3, the DNA is TGTGCCAGCAGTTTCGTGACAGAAGAGACCCAGTACTTC.

The chain has TRBV7-8 and TRBJ2-2; D remains ambiguous. Germline CDR1 and CDR2: SGHVS and FQNEAQ. V shed 5 bases and J shed 4 bases, with 14 bases lying between them. There are 15 residues in the CDR3. The CDR3, as DNA: TGTGCCAGCAGCCCCGGTCCGCTAGGCACCGGGGAGCTGTTTTTT. Amino acid sequence: CASSPGPLGTGELFF.

The chain recombines TRBV21-1 with TRBJ1-5; the table's D call TRBD1 went unverified against the DNA. TRBV21-1 is a recognized pseudogene. CDR3 length: 14 residues. CDR3 nucleotides: TGTGCCCGCAGCTGGACAGGGACTAATCAGCCCCAGCATTTT. It yields the protein CARSWTGTNQPQHF.

CDR3 loop: CASSARDSLELFF. CDR3 nucleotide sequence: TGTGCCAGCAGCGCCCGGGACAGTTTAGAACTGTTTTTT. The chain recombines TRBV9 with TRBJ1-4; 7 bases agree with TRBD1. Germline V gene sequence: CDR1 SGDLS, CDR2 YYNGEE. The CDR3 length is 13 residues. The junction had 8 bases not matched to a gene; V was cut back by 3 bases and J by 12 bases.

The chain employs TRBV29-1 and TRBJ2-7; D possibly corresponds to TRBD1 (5 bases). The CDR3 spans 12 residues. Trimming pared 3 bases from V and 2 bases from J, leaving 8 bases between. Germline V gives CDR1 SQVTM, CDR2 ANQGSEA. For the CDR3, the DNA is TGCAGCGTTGAGGTAGGGGCCTACGAGCAGTACTTC. This gives the protein CSVEVGAYEQYF.

This chain's CDR3 is CASSSQGSGETQYF. Written as DNA, the CDR3 is TGTGCCAGCAGCTCACAGGGTTCGGGGGAGACCCAGTACTTC. The chain uses TRBV11-1 and TRBJ2-5, with a weak D call TRBD1 (6 bases). Looked up from germline, CDR1 is SGHAT and CDR2 is FQDESV (reference sequence). The CDR3 covers 14 residues. The V gene lost 4 bases and the J gene lost 5 bases, with 14 bases spanning the gap.

The chain recombines TRBV6-6 with TRBJ1-4, with D possibly TRBD1 on 6 matching bases. V lost 2 bases, J lost 7 bases, and 8 bases lay in between. In germline, CDR1 is MNHNY, CDR2 SVGAGI (reference sequence). The length of the CDR3 is 13 residues. CDR3 residues: CASSYRGSEKLFF. The CDR3 DNA reads as TGTGCCAGCAGTTACAGGGGGAGTGAAAAACTGTTTTTT.

The chain links TRBV27 to TRBJ1-3; unclear D gene. The V gene lost 8 bases and the J gene lost 1 base, with 12 bases spanning the gap. The CDR3 sequence is 14 residues long. The germline V gene has CDR1 MNHEY and CDR2 SMNVEV (reference sequence). The CDR3 spells CASERVVSGNTIYF. CDR3 in DNA: TGTGCCAGCGAAAGAGTAGTGTCTGGAAACACCATATATTTT.

V is TRBV9 and J is TRBJ2-2; D might be TRBD1 (6 bases). The CDR3 runs to 15 residues. The V gene lost 0 bases and the J gene lost 0 bases, with 6 bases spanning the gap. The germline V gene encodes CDR1 SGDLS and CDR2 YYNGEE. The CDR3 is CASSVEGANTGELFF. The CDR3 region has the DNA TGTGCCAGCAGCGTAGAGGGGGCGAACACCGGGGAGCTGTTTTTT.

The chain combines TRBV28 with TRBJ1-2; 8 nucleotides align to TRBD1. The CDR3 contains 15 residues. Germline V CDR1 and CDR2: MDHEN, SYDVKM. V trimming: 7 bases; J trimming: 1 base; junction bases outside the gene matches: 8. The CDR3 here is CASTPRGRGNYGYTF. DNA of the CDR3: TGTGCCAGCACCCCCAGGGGGCGCGGTAACTATGGCTACACCTTC.

The chain has TRBV7-9 and TRBJ1-4; the D is unclear. This CDR3 contains 18 residues. V was shortened by 0 bases and J by 5 bases, with 19 bases between the two germline ends. Germline V gene data show CDR1 as SEHNR and CDR2 as FQNEAQ (reference sequence). The CDR3 region is CASSLAPGQKASNEKLFF. CDR3 coding DNA: TGTGCCAGCAGCTTAGCCCCAGGCCAGAAAGCCTCGAATGAAAAACTGTTTTTT.

The chain links TRBV7-6 to TRBJ1-5; D gene ambiguous. The CDR3 has 14 amino acids. CDR1 and CDR2 from the germline V gene are SGHVS and FNYEAQ. Trimming took 1 base from V and 3 from J, leaving 7 bases between them. The CDR3: CASSLVGNNQPQHF. CDR3 coding DNA: TGTGCCAGCAGCTTAGTCGGGAACAATCAGCCCCAGCATTTT.

The rearrangement uses TRBV19 and TRBJ2-3; 12 nucleotides agree with TRBD2. V was pared by 10 bases and J by 8 bases, with 10 bases of the junction left unmatched. The CDR3 runs 14 residues. The germline V gene has CDR1 LNHDA and CDR2 SQIVND (reference sequence). The CDR3 nucleotides read TGTGCCACCGCGACTAGCGGGAGCTCAGGTACGCAGTATTTT. It yields the protein CATATSGSSGTQYF.

The V call is TRBV11-2, the J call TRBJ1-1; 9 bases line up with TRBD1. V lost 5 bases and J lost 0; bases outside the gene matches: 10. The germline V gene encodes CDR1 SGHAT and CDR2 FQNNGV. This CDR3 comprises 17 residues. The CDR3 protein is CASSRGTGLLMNTEAFF. The CDR3 DNA sequence: TGTGCCAGCAGCCGAGGGACAGGGCTCCTTATGAACACTGAAGCTTTCTTT.

The chain links TRBV9 to TRBJ2-5; 13 bases match TRBD2. Germline CDR1 and CDR2: SGDLS and YYNGEE. The CDR3 has 16 residues. With V trimmed by 4 bases and J by 4 bases, 7 bases remained unmatched. The chain's CDR3 is CASSTRLAGGPETQYF. The DNA of the CDR3 is TGTGCCAGCAGCACTCGACTAGCGGGAGGTCCAGAGACCCAGTACTTC.

Points on this clone: The junction does not match germline at one end; this may be a read error. CDR3 nucleotide sequence: TGTGCCAGCAGTGAATTTGGGGACAGCAAAGATACGCAGTATTTT. Protein product: CASSEFGDSKDTQYF. The chain recombines TRBV25-1 with TRBJ2-3; 7 bases align to TRBD1. This CDR3 is built from 15 residues. Germline V gene sequence: CDR1 MGHDK, CDR2 SYGVNS.

J is TRBJ2-3 and V is TRBV19; 12 positions agree with TRBD2. V dropped 7 bases and J dropped 3; count of bases not matched to a gene: 11. The CDR3 length is 17 residues. Germline V gives CDR1 LNHDA, CDR2 SQIVND (reference sequence). CDR3 bases: TGTGCCAGTACCACCGGACTAGCGGGATATGAGACAGATACGCAGTATTTT. Protein product: CASTTGLAGYETDTQYF.

The chain carries TRBV15 and TRBJ2-1, with 10 positions matching TRBD1. The CDR3 totals 15 residues. V lost 8 bases to trimming and J lost 5 bases; unmatched junction nucleotides: 9. Germline loops: CDR1 LNHNV, CDR2 YYDKDF (reference sequence). DNA for the CDR3: TGTGCCACCTGGGGACAGGGGACCTATGACAATGAGCAGTTCTTC. It yields the protein CATWGQGTYDNEQFF.

V and J are TRBV6-6 and TRBJ2-3; 10 nucleotides align to TRBD2. CDR1 MNHNY and CDR2 SVGAGI come from the germline V gene (reference sequence). There are 14 residues in the CDR3. Germline trimming cut 2 bases from V and 4 bases from J; bases unmatched to any gene: 0. The CDR3 spells CASSYSGRADTQYF. For the CDR3, the DNA is TGTGCCAGCAGTTACAGCGGGAGGGCAGATACGCAGTATTTT.

This chain joins TRBV28 and TRBJ1-4; 9 bases line up with TRBD1. CDR1 is MDHEN, CDR2 SYDVKM, per germline. The CDR3 totals 14 residues. V lost 7 bases to trimming and J lost 8 bases; unmatched junction nucleotides: 8. CDR3: CASTLQGAGEKLFF. DNA of the CDR3: TGTGCCAGCACCCTACAGGGGGCGGGGGAAAAACTGTTTTTT.

The chain recombines TRBV28 with TRBJ1-1; maybe TRBD1 (6 bases). This CDR3 spans 14 amino acids. Trimming cost V 2 bases and J 4 bases, with 11 bases left between them. CDR1 and CDR2 (germline): MDHEN, SYDVKM. CDR3 protein: CASSLPGAPTEAFF. CDR3 DNA: TGTGCCAGCAGTTTACCAGGGGCGCCCACTGAAGCTTTCTTT.

This chain links TRBV5-4 with TRBJ2-1, with D perhaps matching TRBD1 (6 bases). The germline V gene has CDR1 SGHNT and CDR2 YYREEE (reference sequence). V was pared by 6 bases and J by 9 bases, with 22 bases between. This CDR3 region has 15 residues. The CDR3 bases are TGTGCCAGCACCATTAGACTTATCAGGGGATCTGAGCAGTTCTTC. Protein sequence: CASTIRLIRGSEQFF.